These T cell receptor beta chains were read from a single sample in a study of shared clonotypes between healthy human individuals. Sequencing used immunoSEQ multiplex PCR; TCRdb keeps in-frame clones, though not all of them. This sample has 2,500,000 or so clones; 85% to 95% occur once, and the top ten carry 0.37%. Source material: naive CD4+ T cells from PBMCs. The receptor source for this set is a man between 18 and 29 years old in good health. Some clones in this sample may be carry-over from other donors' samples. The conserved cysteine and the conserved F or W are not part of the CDR3 here. Fields, in order: V gene, CDR3 length, J gene, CDR3 protein.

v_gene: TRBV7-9
len: 13
j_gene: TRBJ1-2
CDR3aa: ASSPGSWGHFGYT

v_gene: TRBV28
len: 13
j_gene: TRBJ2-1
CDR3aa: ASSLPLASYNEQF

v_gene: TRBV15
len: 14
j_gene: TRBJ1-4
CDR3aa: ATSRDRGQGNEKLF

v_gene: TRBV7-9
len: 12
j_gene: TRBJ2-2
CDR3aa: ASSRTQSTGELF

v_gene: TRBV9
len: 15
j_gene: TRBJ2-3
CDR3aa: ASSVPHSGGGTDTQY

v_gene: TRBV10-3
len: 14
j_gene: TRBJ2-3
CDR3aa: AITDPLAGGPDTQY

v_gene: TRBV10-1
len: 15
j_gene: TRBJ2-1
CDR3aa: ASSEPGGGGRRNEQF

v_gene: TRBV28
len: 10
j_gene: TRBJ2-7
CDR3aa: ASSLRAAGQY

v_gene: TRBV7-2
len: 14
j_gene: TRBJ1-1
CDR3aa: ASSPRGGATNTEAF

v_gene: TRBV9
len: 12
j_gene: TRBJ2-5
CDR3aa: ASSVTGDEETQY

v_gene: TRBV4-2
len: 16
j_gene: TRBJ1-4
CDR3aa: ASSQERTGGGGNEKLF

v_gene: TRBV5-5
len: 14
j_gene: TRBJ2-2
CDR3aa: ASVRTSARYTGELF

v_gene: TRBV28
len: 10
j_gene: TRBJ1-1
CDR3aa: ASSPGGTEAF

v_gene: TRBV25-1
len: 14
j_gene: TRBJ1-2
CDR3aa: ASNLKGQGKRYGYT

v_gene: TRBV9
len: 16
j_gene: TRBJ2-3
CDR3aa: ASSASRTSGRATDTQY

v_gene: TRBV5-8
len: 15
j_gene: TRBJ2-6
CDR3aa: ASSTRRVSSGANVLT

v_gene: TRBV14
len: 12
j_gene: TRBJ2-4
CDR3aa: ASSPGTGPYIQY

v_gene: TRBV9
len: 12
j_gene: TRBJ2-7
CDR3aa: ASSVGGSPYEQY

v_gene: TRBV7-9
len: 15
j_gene: TRBJ2-7
CDR3aa: ASSSSRGDSHSWEQY

v_gene: TRBV25-1
len: 12
j_gene: TRBJ2-7
CDR3aa: ASSTPPHSYEQY

v_gene: TRBV30
len: 13
j_gene: TRBJ2-2
CDR3aa: AWSDFQVNTGELF

v_gene: TRBV4-1
len: 15
j_gene: TRBJ2-3
CDR3aa: ASSQARLGLAPDTQY

v_gene: TRBV18
len: 14
j_gene: TRBJ2-3
CDR3aa: ASSGASGRIPSTQY

v_gene: TRBV28
len: 13
j_gene: TRBJ1-1
CDR3aa: ASSRLAGGPTEAF

v_gene: TRBV27
len: 12
j_gene: TRBJ1-2
CDR3aa: ASGPQGGYYGYT

v_gene: TRBV7-8
len: 12
j_gene: TRBJ2-5
CDR3aa: ASSLQTGKETQY

v_gene: TRBV5-1
len: 12
j_gene: TRBJ1-1
CDR3aa: ASSLDSGYAEAF

v_gene: TRBV28
len: 14
j_gene: TRBJ2-7
CDR3aa: ASSSPGTPNSYEQY

v_gene: TRBV6-1
len: 9
j_gene: TRBJ2-7
CDR3aa: ASSEAGQVD

v_gene: TRBV7-2
len: 11
j_gene: TRBJ2-4
CDR3aa: ASSSIWSRVQY

v_gene: TRBV5-1
len: 12
j_gene: TRBJ1-1
CDR3aa: ASRPTGGALEAF

v_gene: TRBV6-5
len: 12
j_gene: TRBJ1-6
CDR3aa: ASTTTGVSSPLH

v_gene: TRBV21-1
len: 12
j_gene: TRBJ2-1
CDR3aa: ARERVTSYNEQF

v_gene: TRBV30
len: 13
j_gene: TRBJ2-3
CDR3aa: AWSGGQARTDTQY

v_gene: TRBV7-9
len: 14
j_gene: TRBJ1-3
CDR3aa: ASSSTSGLSGNTIY

v_gene: TRBV28
len: 10
j_gene: TRBJ1-1
CDR3aa: ATAWRTGEAF

v_gene: TRBV19
len: 14
j_gene: TRBJ2-1
CDR3aa: ASSIAGTRAYNEQF

v_gene: TRBV27
len: 14
j_gene: TRBJ2-1
CDR3aa: ASTTPGTGSYNEQF

v_gene: TRBV7-2
len: 10
j_gene: TRBJ2-6
CDR3aa: ASSPLSYVLT

v_gene: TRBV27
len: 9
j_gene: TRBJ1-1
CDR3aa: ASRRDGEAF

v_gene: TRBV15
len: 11
j_gene: TRBJ1-2
CDR3aa: ATSPGANYGYT

v_gene: TRBV5-6
len: 12
j_gene: TRBJ2-1
CDR3aa: ASSWAAGAYPQF

v_gene: TRBV6-5
len: 13
j_gene: TRBJ2-7
CDR3aa: ASRPQHWSSYEQY

v_gene: TRBV18
len: 13
j_gene: TRBJ2-7
CDR3aa: ASSPSSGRLNEQY

v_gene: TRBV28
len: 11
j_gene: TRBJ1-2
CDR3aa: ASNRAGGDGYT